The rows below give T cell receptor beta chains drawn from one sample of a study of cytomegalovirus exposure and HLA in healthy donors. Using immunoSEQ multiplex PCR, the repertoire was profiled, and TCRdb retains in-frame clones only, with some absent. The sample records roughly 130,000 clones, roughly 90% being singletons. The sequenced sample was PBMCs. Source of these receptors: a man in his thirties or forties in good health and CMV-seronegative. Both conserved end residues are part of each CDR3.

j_call | v_call | cdr3_aa
TRBJ2-3 | TRBV5-1 | CASSLDRGDTDTQYF
TRBJ1-4 | TRBV7-9 | CASSTGTGYEKLFF
TRBJ1-2 | TRBV4-1 | CASSQDGTLMDGYTF
TRBJ2-5 | TRBV7-9 | CASSLLSDQETQYF
TRBJ2-5 | TRBV19 | CASSRTGKTQYF
TRBJ1-2 | TRBV4-1 | CASSPQAGQGVGYTF
TRBJ2-1 | TRBV29-1 | CSVENPSGGYNEQFF
TRBJ1-1 | TRBV2 | CASSETGATEAFF
TRBJ2-7 | TRBV4-3 | CASSQDHRTRGVYEQYF
TRBJ1-1 | TRBV18 | CASSPPIFQGSTEAFF
TRBJ1-2 | TRBV7-8 | CASSFDRGPINYGYTF
TRBJ1-2 | TRBV11-2 | CASSLQQGHYGYTF
TRBJ1-5 | TRBV27 | CASRGRRSQPQHF
TRBJ2-3 | TRBV6-5 | CASSPDRSRTDTQYF